The clone carrying this TCR beta chain showed up just once. These data come from a study of cytomegalovirus exposure and HLA in healthy donors. The CDR3 consists of 15 residues. From germline, CDR1 is LNHDA and CDR2 SQIVND (reference sequence). V lost 1 base, J lost 4 bases, and 6 bases stayed unmatched. PCR employed 60 Vbeta and 13 Jbeta primers. The repertoire was sequenced with immunoSEQ multiplex PCR; TCRdb's copy has only in-frame clones and lacks some. In the table there are about 220,000 clones, approximately 70% of which are singletons. Sequences were obtained from PBMCs. The TCR sequence derives from a woman in her 30s in good health and CMV-seronegative. V is TRBV19 and J is TRBJ2-7, with 8 bases fitting TRBD1. CDR3 in DNA: TGTGCCAGTAGTATAGCGGCAGGGGGCTCGTACGAGCAGTACTTC. Translating it yields CASSIAAGGSYEQYF.